This is a list of T cell receptor beta chains from one sample in a study of OX40 agonist ivuxolimab in advanced cancers. Assay: immunoSEQ multiplex PCR; the TCRdb copy retains only in-frame clones and omits some. The data hold 60,000 to 75,000 clones, with 70% to 90% observed a single time. The sequenced sample was CD4+ or CD8+ T cells sorted from blood, obtained in a trial of the OX40 agonist ivuxolimab. These receptor sequences come from an adult with an advanced solid tumor such as melanoma, head and neck, liver or kidney cancer. Each CDR3 is given with its conserved first and last residue. The D gene is left open where the match is weak. The size of a clone is reported for some rows only, either as once, few or many, or as a class for expanded clones.

size	D	V	J	CDR3	DNA
once	-	TRBV6-5	TRBJ1-4	CASSWGWGEKLFF	TGTGCCAGCAGTTGGGGGTGGGGTGAAAAACTGTTTTTT
once	-	TRBV12-5	TRBJ2-7	CASGLYGRTYEQYF	TGTGCTAGTGGTTTGTACGGGCGTACCTACGAGCAGTACTTC
-	-	TRBV7-2	TRBJ2-1	CASSIARVNEQFF	TGTGCCAGCAGCATCGCCAGGGTTAATGAGCAGTTCTTC
-	-	TRBV6-5	TRBJ1-5	CASSYSGGSNQPQHF	TGTGCCAGCAGTTACTCTGGGGGCTCAAATCAGCCCCAGCATTTT
once	-	TRBV19	TRBJ1-1	CASSSVVWANTEAFF	TGTGCCAGTAGTTCTGTTGTATGGGCGAACACTGAAGCTTTCTTT
few	-	TRBV6-5	TRBJ1-1	CASSSAGQLNTEAFF	TGTGCCAGCAGTTCGGCGGGGCAACTGAACACTGAAGCTTTCTTT
few	TRBD2	TRBV7-2	TRBJ2-7	CASSLAGGTYEQYF	TGTGCCAGCAGCTTGGCGGGAGGAACCTACGAGCAGTACTTC
-	TRBD2	TRBV30	TRBJ2-5	CAWSGVLAGGGNQETQYF	TGTGCCTGGAGTGGAGTCCTAGCGGGAGGCGGGAACCAAGAGACCCAGTACTTC
-	TRBD2	TRBV11-3	TRBJ2-5	CASSLGPSGETQYF	TGTGCCAGCAGCTTAGGTCCTAGCGGGGAGACCCAGTACTTC
-	-	TRBV4-2	TRBJ2-1	CASSPLLALGEQFF	TGTGCCAGCAGCCCATTATTAGCCCTGGGTGAGCAGTTCTTC
-	-	TRBV7-9	TRBJ1-2	CASSSDIVGLAGAMSF	TGTGCCAGCAGCTCGGACATAGTCGGACTGGCAGGAGCGATGAGCTTC
-	-	TRBV19	TRBJ1-4	CASKRTITATNEKLFF	TGTGCCAGTAAACGGACGATTACTGCAACTAATGAAAAACTGTTTTTT
once	-	TRBV19	TRBJ1-5	CASSMGGGAGNQPQHF	TGTGCCAGTAGTATGGGGGGAGGGGCGGGCAATCAGCCCCAGCATTTT
-	-	TRBV7-2	TRBJ1-1	CASSLGGSQNTEAFF	TGTGCCAGCAGCTTAGGTGGCTCCCAGAACACTGAAGCTTTCTTT
-	-	TRBV2	TRBJ1-2	CASSEGPLYGYTF	TGTGCCAGCAGTGAGGGACCGCTCTATGGCTACACCTTC
-	-	TRBV6-5	TRBJ1-1	CASSYSWTGNTEAFF	TGTGCCAGCAGTTACAGCTGGACGGGGAACACTGAAGCTTTCTTT
-	TRBD1	TRBV28	TRBJ2-1	CASSLSDDRGPLSYNEQFF	TGTGCCAGCAGTTTATCGGATGACAGGGGGCCCCTCTCCTACAATGAGCAGTTCTTC
once	-	TRBV4-1	TRBJ1-2	CASSQDQTVYGYTF	TGCGCCAGCAGCCAAGATCAAACAGTATATGGCTACACCTTC
-	-	TRBV6-6	TRBJ2-7	CASSYSHEQYF	TGTGCCAGCAGTTACTCCCACGAGCAGTACTTC
-	-	TRBV5-4	TRBJ1-2	CASSLGGLGIRNYGYTF	TGTGCCAGCAGCTTGGGAGGCTTGGGAATTCGGAACTATGGCTACACCTTC
-	-	TRBV19	TRBJ1-3	CASSDPGLSSGNTIYF	TGTGCCAGTAGTGATCCGGGACTGAGCTCTGGAAACACCATATATTTT
-	TRBD2	TRBV5-8	TRBJ2-5	CASSLGTSGREETQYF	TGTGCCAGCAGCTTGGGGACTAGCGGGCGAGAAGAGACCCAGTACTTC
-	TRBD2	TRBV29-1	TRBJ2-3	CSVEGASGRAGNTQYF	TGCAGCGTTGAAGGTGCAAGCGGGAGGGCCGGAAATACGCAGTATTTT
-	-	TRBV6-1	TRBJ2-7	CASQLAGLSYEQYF	TGTGCCTCCCAGCTGGCAGGGCTCTCCTACGAGCAGTACTTC
few	-	TRBV12-5	TRBJ2-5	CASGSFRQPNQETQYF	TGTGCTAGTGGTTCATTCCGACAGCCTAACCAAGAGACCCAGTACTTC
few	TRBD2	TRBV5-1	TRBJ2-7	CASSLYKSTSAISYEQYF	TGCGCCAGCAGCTTGTATAAGTCCACTAGCGCAATATCCTACGAGCAGTACTTC
few	TRBD1	TRBV7-2	TRBJ1-3	CASSSGQGFGNTIYF	TGTGCCAGCAGCTCCGGACAGGGATTTGGAAACACCATATATTTT
many	-	TRBV9	TRBJ1-2	CASSVGPETNYGYTF	TGTGCCAGCAGCGTAGGCCCGGAGACTAACTATGGCTACACCTTC
-	TRBD1	TRBV6-1	TRBJ1-2	CASRDRLFPYGYTF	TGTGCCAGCAGGGACAGGCTTTTCCCCTATGGCTACACCTTC
-	-	TRBV18	TRBJ2-4	CASSPESGSKNIQYF	TGTGCCAGCTCACCGGAGTCGGGGAGCAAAAACATTCAGTACTTC
-	TRBD1	TRBV7-3	TRBJ1-1	CASSVDRGGEAFF	TGTGCCAGCAGCGTAGACAGGGGAGGCGAAGCTTTCTTT
-	TRBD2	TRBV10-2	TRBJ2-7	CASSAGGEQYF	TGCGCCAGCAGTGCGGGGGGAGAGCAGTACTTC
-	-	TRBV7-2	TRBJ2-1	CASSLAGGPYNEQFF	TGTGCCAGCAGCTTAGCCGGGGGCCCCTACAATGAGCAGTTCTTC
-	-	TRBV6-5	TRBJ1-1	CASSYSGGNTEAFF	TGTGCCAGCAGTTACTCTGGCGGGAACACTGAAGCTTTCTTT
-	-	TRBV29-1	TRBJ1-2	CSVEDPGRHSNYGYTF	TGCAGCGTTGAAGATCCCGGTCGACACTCTAACTATGGCTACACCTTC
-	TRBD1	TRBV10-3	TRBJ2-7	CATGTGGNEQYF	TGTGCCACCGGTACAGGGGGCAACGAGCAGTACTTC
-	-	TRBV19	TRBJ1-1	CASSMMGRGGAFF	TGTGCCAGTAGTATGATGGGCAGGGGAGGAGCTTTCTTT
-	-	TRBV11-2	TRBJ1-6	CASSVPGMGSPLHF	TGTGCCAGCAGTGTTCCCGGCATGGGCTCACCCCTCCACTTT
-	-	TRBV10-1	TRBJ1-1	CASTSGQLYVNTEAFF	TGCGCCAGCACCTCGGGGCAGTTGTACGTGAACACTGAAGCTTTCTTT
-	-	TRBV15	TRBJ1-2	CATSRDRQHYGYTF	TGTGCCACCAGCAGAGATAGGCAGCACTATGGCTACACCTTC
-	-	TRBV29-1	TRBJ1-1	CSVLKDRMGTEAFF	TGCAGCGTCCTAAAGGATAGGATGGGCACTGAAGCTTTCTTT
-	-	TRBV10-3	TRBJ1-2	CAISESWGAKDGYTF	TGTGCCATCAGTGAGTCTTGGGGGGCCAAGGATGGCTACACCTTC
-	-	TRBV7-2	TRBJ2-5	CASSLNGIRETQYF	TGTGCCAGCAGCCTAAACGGTATCCGGGAGACCCAGTACTTC
-	-	TRBV11-2	TRBJ2-3	CASSLGQGVSDTQYF	TGTGCCAGCAGCTTAGGTCAGGGAGTGTCAGATACGCAGTATTTT